One and the same sample provided the 3 T cell receptor beta chains below, sequenced in a study of T cell repertoires in cytomegalovirus infection. TCRdb independently ran MiXCR on the reads; one entry per CDR3 protein. The profile shows around 710,000 distinct CDR3 sequences, just under 30% of them singletons. For these receptors, no antigen is known. Sequenced here: cultured CD8+ T cells from PBMCs, sampled from culture after CMV antigen stimulation. These receptors originate from a human donor in good health (CMV status not recorded). Some clones in this sample may be carry-over from other donors' samples.

To note about this clonotype: This may arise from a read error, as a much more abundant clone is one base away. The gene calls are TRBV7-9 and TRBJ2-7; D possibly uses TRBD1 or TRBD2 (5 bases each). Looked up from germline, CDR1 is SEHNR and CDR2 is FQNEAQ (reference sequence). The CDR3 consists of 15 residues. CDR3 DNA sequence: TGTGCCAGCAGTATGTTAGAGGGGCCTCACTACGAGCAGTGCTTC. Its translation: CASSMLEGPHYEQCF.

In its sample, this clonotype was seen a few times. The V and J genes are TRBV5-1 and TRBJ1-1; no firm D call. Trimming left V 1 base short and J 6 bases short, with 10 bases between. Looked up from germline, CDR1 is SGHRS and CDR2 is YFSETQ. The CDR3 contains 13 residues. DNA of the CDR3: TGCGCCAGCAGCTTGTGGGCAGCGTCTGAAGCTTTCTTT. It encodes CASSLWAASEAFF.

V is TRBV4-2 and J is TRBJ2-4; 7 bases map to TRBD1. Germline V gene sequence: CDR1 LGHNA, CDR2 YNFKEQ. The CDR3 runs to 17 residues. J lost 6 bases, V lost 0 bases, and 11 bases had no gene match. Here the CDR3 DNA reads TGTGCCAGCAGCCAAGACCTTACAGGGGTTCGGGGAAACATTCAGTACTTC. The encoded protein is CASSQDLTGVRGNIQYF.